The following is a T cell receptor beta chain sequence with its context. The trim removed 7 bases at V and 6 bases at J, leaving 10 bases unmatched. Germline CDR1 is LGHNT and CDR2 is FRNRAP. The CDR3 has 14 residues. The sample belongs to a study of T cell changes during pregnancy in multiple sclerosis. Generated by immunoSEQ multiplex PCR, the TCRdb table keeps only in-frame clones and is missing some. The sample includes around 30,000 clones, 85% to 95% of them seen just once. This specimen consisted of CD8+ T cells from peripheral blood mononuclear cells, obtained before pregnancy. V and J are TRBV12-5 and TRBJ1-2, with TRBD1 matching 8 bases. The receptor was derived from a female donor with multiple sclerosis, enrolled in a pregnancy study. For the CDR3, the DNA is TGTGCTAGTGCCCCCGGGACAGGCATCGATGGCTACACCTTC. It is translated as CASAPGTGIDGYTF.